The clone carrying this T cell receptor (beta chain) was recorded only once. Libraries were prepared by immunoSEQ multiplex PCR; TCRdb keeps only in-frame clonotypes and omits some of them. The table records around 80,000 clones, approximately 96% of them present only once. The data were obtained in a study of cytomegalovirus exposure and HLA in healthy donors. The TCR was taken from a woman between 18 and 30 years old in good health and CMV-seronegative. The sequencing sample was made of PBMCs.

The CDR3 reads CASSEASGRVEYF. The CDR3 DNA sequence: TGTGCCAGCAGTGAAGCTAGCGGGAGAGTCGAGTACTTC. This rearrangement joins TRBV6-1 to TRBJ2-4; 9 bases map to TRBD2. There are 13 residues in the CDR3. V gave up 0 bases and J gave up 14 bases; unmatched junction bases: 5. CDR1 and CDR2 from the germline V gene are MNHNS and SASEGT.